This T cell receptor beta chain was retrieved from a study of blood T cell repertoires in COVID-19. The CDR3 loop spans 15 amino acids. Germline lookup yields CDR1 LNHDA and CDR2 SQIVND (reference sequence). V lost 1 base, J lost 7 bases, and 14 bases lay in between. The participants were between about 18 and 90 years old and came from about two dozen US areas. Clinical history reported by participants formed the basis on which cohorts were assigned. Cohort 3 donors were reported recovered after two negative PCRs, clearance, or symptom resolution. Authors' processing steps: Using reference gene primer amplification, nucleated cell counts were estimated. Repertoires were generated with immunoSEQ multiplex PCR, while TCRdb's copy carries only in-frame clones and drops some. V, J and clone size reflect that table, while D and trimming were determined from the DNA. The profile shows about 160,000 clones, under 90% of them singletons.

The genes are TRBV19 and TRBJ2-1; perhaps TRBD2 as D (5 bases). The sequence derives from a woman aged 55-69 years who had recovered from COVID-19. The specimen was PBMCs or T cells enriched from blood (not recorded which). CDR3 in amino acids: CASSIGRGTGNEQFF. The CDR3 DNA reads TGTGCCAGTAGTATAGGACGGGGAACTGGGAATGAGCAGTTCTTC.